This T cell receptor beta chain was captured in a study of blood T cell repertoires in COVID-19. Study summary: The United States, Italy and Spain were the sources of the acute and convalescent COVID-19 samples.

Patients of the Seattle cohort, enrolled during active infection, were followed longitudinally. Authors' analysis steps: The assay estimated nucleated cells by amplifying reference gene primers. Using immunoSEQ multiplex PCR, the repertoire was profiled, and TCRdb retains in-frame clones only, with some absent. That table is the source of V, J and clone size, and D and trimming were worked out from the DNA. The profile shows over 150,000 clones, approximately 90% of them singletons. This receptor was taken from a man aged 18 to 29 with COVID-19, enrolled during active disease. Sequencing used peripheral blood.

CDR3 bases: TGTGCCAGCAGCGTAGCGCCCCGGGAGCGCTACAATGAGCAGTTCTTC. Translating gives CASSVAPRERYNEQFF. The chain carries TRBV9 and TRBJ2-1, with D maybe TRBD2 (6 bases). Germline CDR1 reads SGDLS; CDR2 reads YYNGEE. The CDR3 has 16 amino acids. V gave up 0 bases and J gave up 3 bases, with 13 bases separating them.